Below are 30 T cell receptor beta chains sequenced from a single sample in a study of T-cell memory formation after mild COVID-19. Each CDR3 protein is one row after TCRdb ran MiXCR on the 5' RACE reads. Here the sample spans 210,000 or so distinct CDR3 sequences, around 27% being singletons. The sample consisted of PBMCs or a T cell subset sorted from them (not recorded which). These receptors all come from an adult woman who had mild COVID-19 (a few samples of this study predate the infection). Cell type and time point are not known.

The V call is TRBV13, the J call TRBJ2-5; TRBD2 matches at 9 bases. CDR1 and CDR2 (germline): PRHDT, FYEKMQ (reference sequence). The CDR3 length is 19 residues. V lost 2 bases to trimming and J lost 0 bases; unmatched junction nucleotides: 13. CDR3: CASSLCGGGAAMDQETQYF. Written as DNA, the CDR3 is TGTGCCAGCAGCTTATGTGGCGGGGGGGCGGCTATGGACCAAGAGACCCAGTACTTC.

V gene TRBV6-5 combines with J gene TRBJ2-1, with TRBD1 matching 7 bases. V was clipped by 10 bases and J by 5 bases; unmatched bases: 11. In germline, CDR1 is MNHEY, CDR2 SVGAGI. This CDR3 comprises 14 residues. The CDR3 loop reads CAISRDSRNNEQFF. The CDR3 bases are TGTGCCATTAGTCGGGACAGTCGTAACAATGAGCAGTTCTTC.

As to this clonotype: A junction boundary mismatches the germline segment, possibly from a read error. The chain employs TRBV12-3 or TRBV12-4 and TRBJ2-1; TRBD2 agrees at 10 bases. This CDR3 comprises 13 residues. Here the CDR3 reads CASTPGRGTSARF. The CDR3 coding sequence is TGTGCCAGCACCCCCGGTCGTGGGACTAGCGCTCGCTTC.

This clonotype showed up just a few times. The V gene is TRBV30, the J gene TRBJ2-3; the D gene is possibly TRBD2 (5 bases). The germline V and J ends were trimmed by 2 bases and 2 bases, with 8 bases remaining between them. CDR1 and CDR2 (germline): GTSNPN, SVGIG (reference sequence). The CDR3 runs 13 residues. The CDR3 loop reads CAWSRDYTDTQYF. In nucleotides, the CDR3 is TGTGCCTGGAGTCGCGACTACACAGATACGCAGTATTTT.

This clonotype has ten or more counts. The CDR3 DNA reads TGCAGCCTTGGTTTCCTGCATGAGCAGTTCTTC. Encoded protein: CSLGFLHEQFF. V gene TRBV20-1 combines with J gene TRBJ2-1; no definite D call. Germline lookup yields CDR1 DFQATT and CDR2 SNEGSKA (reference sequence). The CDR3 has 11 residues.

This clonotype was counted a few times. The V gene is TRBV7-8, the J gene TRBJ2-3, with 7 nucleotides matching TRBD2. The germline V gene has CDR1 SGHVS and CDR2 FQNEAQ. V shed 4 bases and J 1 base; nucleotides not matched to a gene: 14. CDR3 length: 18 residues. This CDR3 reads CASSWGAGPGPGTDTQYF. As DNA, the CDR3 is TGTGCCAGCAGCTGGGGAGCGGGACCGGGCCCGGGCACAGATACGCAGTATTTT.

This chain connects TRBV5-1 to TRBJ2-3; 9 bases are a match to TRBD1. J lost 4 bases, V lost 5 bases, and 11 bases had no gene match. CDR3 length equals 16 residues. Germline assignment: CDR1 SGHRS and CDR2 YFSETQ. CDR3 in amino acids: CASRTGTGSLADTQYF. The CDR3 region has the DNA TGCGCCAGCAGAACCGGGACAGGGAGTTTGGCAGATACGCAGTATTTT.

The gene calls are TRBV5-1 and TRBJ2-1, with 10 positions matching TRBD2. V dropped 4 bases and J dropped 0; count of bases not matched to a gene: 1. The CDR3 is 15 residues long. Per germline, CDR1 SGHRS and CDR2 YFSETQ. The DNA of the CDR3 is TGCGCCAGCAGCCTAGCGGGGGCCTCCTACAATGAGCAGTTCTTC. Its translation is CASSLAGASYNEQFF. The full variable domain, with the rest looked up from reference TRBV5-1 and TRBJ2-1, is KAGVTQTPRYLIKTRGQQVTLSCSPISGHRSVSWYQQTPGQGLQFLFEYFSETQRNKGNFPGRFSGRQFSNSRSEMNVSTLELGDSALYLCASSLAGASYNEQFFGPGTRLTVL.

The CDR3 DNA reads as TGTGCCAGTAGTACCCCCGGACTAGTGATCGGTGAGCAGTTCTTC. The encoded protein is CASSTPGLVIGEQFF. This rearrangement joins TRBV19 to TRBJ2-1, with 7 bases fitting TRBD2. The germline V gene has CDR1 LNHDA and CDR2 SQIVND (reference sequence). This CDR3 has 15 amino acids. V lost 4 bases and J lost 9; bases outside the gene matches: 12.

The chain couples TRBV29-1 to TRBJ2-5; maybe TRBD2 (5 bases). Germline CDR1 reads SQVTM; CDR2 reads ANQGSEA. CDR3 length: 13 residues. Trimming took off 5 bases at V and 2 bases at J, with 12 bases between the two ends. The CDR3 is CSVRRGAQETQYF. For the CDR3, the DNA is TGCAGCGTTCGTCGGGGTGCTCAAGAGACCCAGTACTTC.

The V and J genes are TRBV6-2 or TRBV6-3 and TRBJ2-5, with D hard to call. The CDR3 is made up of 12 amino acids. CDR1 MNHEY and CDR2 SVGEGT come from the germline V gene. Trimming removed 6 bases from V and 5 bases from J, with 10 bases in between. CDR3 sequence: CASSTDTETQYF. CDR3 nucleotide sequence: TGTGCCAGCAGCACCGATACGGAGACCCAGTACTTC.

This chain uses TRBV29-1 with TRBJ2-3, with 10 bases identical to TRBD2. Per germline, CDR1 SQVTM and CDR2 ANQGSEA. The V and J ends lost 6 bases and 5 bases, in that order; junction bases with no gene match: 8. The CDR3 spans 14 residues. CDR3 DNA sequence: TGCAGCGTCCTAGGGCTAGCGGGGGAAGATACGCAGTATTTT. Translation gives CSVLGLAGEDTQYF.

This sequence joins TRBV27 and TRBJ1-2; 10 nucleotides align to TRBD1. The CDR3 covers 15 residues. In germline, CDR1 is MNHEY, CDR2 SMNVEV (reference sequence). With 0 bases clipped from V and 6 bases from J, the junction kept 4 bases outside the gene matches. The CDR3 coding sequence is TGTGCCAGCAGTTTATCGGGACAGGGGATCGATGGCTACACCTTC. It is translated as CASSLSGQGIDGYTF.

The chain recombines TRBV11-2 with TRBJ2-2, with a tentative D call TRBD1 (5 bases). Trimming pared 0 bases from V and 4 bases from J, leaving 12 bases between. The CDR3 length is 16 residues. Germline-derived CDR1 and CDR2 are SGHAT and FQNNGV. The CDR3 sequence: CASSLEPGSGTGELFF. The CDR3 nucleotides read TGTGCCAGCAGCTTAGAGCCAGGGTCGGGCACCGGGGAGCTGTTTTTT. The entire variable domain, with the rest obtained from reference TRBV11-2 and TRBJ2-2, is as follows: EAGVAQSPRYKIIEKRQSVAFWCNPISGHATLYWYQQILGQGPKLLIQFQNNGVVDDSQLPKDRFSAERLKGVDSTLKIQPAKLEDSAVYLCASSLEPGSGTGELFFGEGSRLTVL.

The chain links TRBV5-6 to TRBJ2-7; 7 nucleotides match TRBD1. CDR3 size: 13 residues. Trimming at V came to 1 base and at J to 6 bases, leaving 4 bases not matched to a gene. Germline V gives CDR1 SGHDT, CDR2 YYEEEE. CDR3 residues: CASSLLRDSEQYF. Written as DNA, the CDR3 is TGTGCCAGCAGCTTGTTGAGGGACAGCGAGCAGTACTTC. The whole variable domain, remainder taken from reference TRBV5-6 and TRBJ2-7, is DAGVTQSPTHLIKTRGQQVTLRCSPKSGHDTVSWYQQALGQGPQFIFQYYEEEERQRGNFPDRFSGHQFPNYSSELNVNALLLGDSALYLCASSLLRDSEQYFGPGTRLTVT.

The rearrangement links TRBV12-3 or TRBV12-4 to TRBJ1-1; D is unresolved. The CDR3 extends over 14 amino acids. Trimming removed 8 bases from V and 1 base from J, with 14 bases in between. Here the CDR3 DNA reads TGTGCCAGCGCCCCGGACGCAGCGAACACTGAAGCTTTCTTT. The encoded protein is CASAPDAANTEAFF.

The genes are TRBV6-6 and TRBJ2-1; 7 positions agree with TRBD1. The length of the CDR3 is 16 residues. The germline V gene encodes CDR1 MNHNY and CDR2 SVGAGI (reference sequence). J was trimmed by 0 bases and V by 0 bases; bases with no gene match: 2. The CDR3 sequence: CASSYSRQGSYNEQFF. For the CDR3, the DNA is TGTGCCAGCAGTTACTCGAGACAGGGCTCCTACAATGAGCAGTTCTTC.

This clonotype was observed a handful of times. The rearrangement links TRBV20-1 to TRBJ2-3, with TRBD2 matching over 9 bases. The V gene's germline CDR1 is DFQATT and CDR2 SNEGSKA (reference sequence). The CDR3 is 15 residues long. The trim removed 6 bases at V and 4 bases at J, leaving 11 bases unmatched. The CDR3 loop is CSARTSGWGSDTQYF. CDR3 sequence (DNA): TGCAGTGCGCGTACTAGCGGGTGGGGGTCAGATACGCAGTATTTT.

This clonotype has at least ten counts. CDR3 region: CASSQGAGGSYEQYF. CDR3 in DNA: TGCGCCAGCAGCCAAGGAGCGGGGGGATCCTACGAGCAGTACTTC. The V and J genes are TRBV4-1 and TRBJ2-7, with 9 bases fitting TRBD2. Germline V gene lookup returns CDR1 MGHRA and CDR2 YSYEKL. The CDR3 spans 15 residues. The V segment lost 1 base and the J segment 1 base; nucleotides outside the gene matches: 2.

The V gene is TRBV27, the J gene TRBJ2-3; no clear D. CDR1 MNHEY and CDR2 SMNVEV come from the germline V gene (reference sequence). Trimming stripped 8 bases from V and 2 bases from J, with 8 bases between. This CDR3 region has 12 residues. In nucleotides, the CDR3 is TGTGCCAGCGGCCCCCCCACAGATACGCAGTATTTT. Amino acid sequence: CASGPPTDTQYF.

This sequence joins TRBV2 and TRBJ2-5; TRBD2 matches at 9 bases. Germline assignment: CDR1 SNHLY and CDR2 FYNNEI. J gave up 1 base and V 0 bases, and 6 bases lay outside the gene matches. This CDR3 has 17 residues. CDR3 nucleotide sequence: TGTGCCAGCAGTGAAGCTTGGATAGCGGGGGTCCAAGAGACCCAGTACTTC. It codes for CASSEAWIAGVQETQYF.

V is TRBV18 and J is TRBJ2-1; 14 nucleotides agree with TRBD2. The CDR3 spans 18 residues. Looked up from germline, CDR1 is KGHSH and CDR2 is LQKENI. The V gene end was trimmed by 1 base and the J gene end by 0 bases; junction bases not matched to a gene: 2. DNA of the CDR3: TGTGCCAGCTCACCACGACTAGCGGGAGGGAGCTCCTACAATGAGCAGTTCTTC. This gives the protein CASSPRLAGGSSYNEQFF.

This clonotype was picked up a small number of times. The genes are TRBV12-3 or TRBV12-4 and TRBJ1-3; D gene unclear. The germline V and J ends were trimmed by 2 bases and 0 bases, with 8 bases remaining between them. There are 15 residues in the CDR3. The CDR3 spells CASSLLISSGNTIYF. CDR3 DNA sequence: TGTGCCAGCAGTTTACTGATTAGCTCTGGAAACACCATATATTTT.

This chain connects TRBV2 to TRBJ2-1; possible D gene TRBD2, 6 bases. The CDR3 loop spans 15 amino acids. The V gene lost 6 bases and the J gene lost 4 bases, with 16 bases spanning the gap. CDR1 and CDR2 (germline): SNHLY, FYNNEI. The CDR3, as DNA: TGTGCCAGCAGCTCCCGCGGAGGGTTTTACAATGAGCAGTTCTTC. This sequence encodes CASSSRGGFYNEQFF.

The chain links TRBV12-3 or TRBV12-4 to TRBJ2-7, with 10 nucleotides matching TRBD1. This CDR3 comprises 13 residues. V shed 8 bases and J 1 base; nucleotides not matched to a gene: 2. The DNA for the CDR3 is TGTGCCAGCCGACAGGGGGCGTCCTACGAGCAGTACTTC. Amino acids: CASRQGASYEQYF.

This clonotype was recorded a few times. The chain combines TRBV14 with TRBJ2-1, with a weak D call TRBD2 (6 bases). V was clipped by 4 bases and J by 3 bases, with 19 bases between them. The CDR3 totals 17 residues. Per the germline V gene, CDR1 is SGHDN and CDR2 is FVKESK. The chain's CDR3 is CASSRGSLTRYYNEQFF. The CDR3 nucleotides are TGTGCCAGCAGCCGAGGGTCCCTGACTAGATACTACAATGAGCAGTTCTTC.

The CDR3 sequence: CSPSGEGGVVSQETQYF. In nucleotides, the CDR3 is TGCAGTCCATCCGGGGAGGGGGGCGTCGTTAGCCAAGAGACCCAGTACTTC. V usage is TRBV20-1 and J usage is TRBJ2-5, with a tentative D call TRBD2 (7 bases). Germline V gene data show CDR1 as DFQATT and CDR2 as SNEGSKA (reference sequence). The V end lost 8 bases, the J end lost 1 base, and 26 bases lay between the germline ends. The CDR3 runs 17 residues.

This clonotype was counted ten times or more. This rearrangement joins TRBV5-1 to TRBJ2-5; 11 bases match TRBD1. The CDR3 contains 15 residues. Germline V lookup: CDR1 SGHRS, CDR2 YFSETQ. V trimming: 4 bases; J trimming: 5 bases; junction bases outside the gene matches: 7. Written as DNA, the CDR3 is TGCGCCAGCAGCCCCGGACAGGGGGCGGTGGAGACCCAGTACTTC. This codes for CASSPGQGAVETQYF.

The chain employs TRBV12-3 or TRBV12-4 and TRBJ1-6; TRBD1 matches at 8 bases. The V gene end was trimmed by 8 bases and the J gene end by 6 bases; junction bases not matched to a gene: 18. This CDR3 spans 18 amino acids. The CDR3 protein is CASRASPGQASPNSPLHF. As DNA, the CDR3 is TGTGCCAGCCGGGCCTCTCCGGGACAGGCCTCCCCTAATTCACCCCTCCACTTT.

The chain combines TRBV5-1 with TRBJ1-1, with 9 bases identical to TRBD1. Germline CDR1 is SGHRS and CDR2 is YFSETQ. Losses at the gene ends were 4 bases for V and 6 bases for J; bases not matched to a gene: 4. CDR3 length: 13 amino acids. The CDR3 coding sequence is TGCGCCAGCAGCCCGGGGGACAGGGCTGAAGCTTTCTTT. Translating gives CASSPGDRAEAFF.